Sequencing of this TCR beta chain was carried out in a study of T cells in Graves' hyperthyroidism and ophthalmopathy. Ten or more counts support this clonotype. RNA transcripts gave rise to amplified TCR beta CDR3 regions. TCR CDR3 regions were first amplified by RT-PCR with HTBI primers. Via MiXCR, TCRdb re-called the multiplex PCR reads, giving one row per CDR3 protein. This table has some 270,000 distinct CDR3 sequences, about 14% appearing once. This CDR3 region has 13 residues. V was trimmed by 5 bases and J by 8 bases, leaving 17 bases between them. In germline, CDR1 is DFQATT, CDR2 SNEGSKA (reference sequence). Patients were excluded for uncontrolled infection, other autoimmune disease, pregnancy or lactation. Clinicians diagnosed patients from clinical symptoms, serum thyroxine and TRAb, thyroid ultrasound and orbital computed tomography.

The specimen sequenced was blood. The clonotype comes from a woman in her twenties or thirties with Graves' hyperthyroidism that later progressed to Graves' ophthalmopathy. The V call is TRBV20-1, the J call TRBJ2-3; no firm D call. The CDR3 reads CSAGPQRYVTQYF. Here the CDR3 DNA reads TGCAGTGCTGGCCCCCAGCGATATGTTACGCAGTATTTT.